The 27 T cell receptor beta chains given below trace back to one sample, sequenced in a study of blood T cell repertoires in COVID-19. Sequenced by immunoSEQ multiplex PCR; TCRdb stores in-frame clones only, minus some. Of approximately 200,000 clones listed, 86% are singletons. Source material: PBMCs or T cells enriched from blood (not recorded which). Every receptor here comes from a woman between 25 and 40 years old who had recovered from COVID-19.

The chain has TRBV7-8 and TRBJ2-6; D is possibly TRBD2 (6 bases). The ends were cut back, 4 bases at V and 3 bases at J, with 10 bases in the middle. Germline V CDR1 and CDR2: SGHVS, FQNEAQ. The CDR3 loop spans 15 amino acids. The CDR3 region has the DNA TGTGCCAGCAGCTCCACGGGGGTTGGGGCCAACGTCCTGACTTTC. This translates into CASSSTGVGANVLTF.

This clone was counted once. The chain couples TRBV11-3 to TRBJ2-1, with TRBD2 matching 13 bases. Germline CDR1 SGHNT, CDR2 YENEEA. V lost 0 bases to trimming and J lost 4 bases; unmatched junction nucleotides: 6. There are 18 residues in the CDR3. CDR3 nucleotide sequence: TGTGCCAGCAGCTTAGATGGGGGACTAGCGGGACCTTACAATGAGCAGTTCTTC. This gives the protein CASSLDGGLAGPYNEQFF.

The chain has TRBV11-2 and TRBJ2-1; TRBD1 might be the D (7 bases). There are 16 residues in the CDR3. Trimming left V 2 bases short and J 3 bases short, with 14 bases between. Germline V lookup: CDR1 SGHAT, CDR2 FQNNGV. The CDR3 is CASSLILRGDYNEQFF. The CDR3 DNA reads TGTGCCAGCAGCTTAATCCTCAGGGGGGACTACAATGAGCAGTTCTTC.

The gene calls are TRBV28 and TRBJ1-6; D ambiguous. Trimming shortened V by 2 bases and J by 5 bases, and 10 bases separated the two germline ends. Germline lookup yields CDR1 MDHEN and CDR2 SYDVKM. The CDR3 has 15 amino acids. DNA for the CDR3: TGTGCCAGCAGTTTAGCCCCCAGAAATAATTCACCCCTCCACTTT. This translates into CASSLAPRNNSPLHF.

This clone was recorded only once. The chain is built from TRBV27 and TRBJ1-3, with D tentatively TRBD1 (5 bases). The ends were cut back, 6 bases at V and 1 base at J, with 10 bases in the middle. From germline, CDR1 is MNHEY and CDR2 SMNVEV (reference sequence). The CDR3 sequence is 14 residues long. CDR3 sequence reads: CASSGRGSGNTIYF. The CDR3, as DNA: TGTGCCAGCAGCGGAAGGGGTTCTGGAAACACCATATATTTT.

This clone came up once. The rearrangement uses TRBV6-1 and TRBJ1-4, with no clear D. Trimming cost V 1 base and J 0 bases, with 9 bases left between them. Germline values: CDR1 MNHNS, CDR2 SASEGT. The CDR3 runs to 16 residues. For the CDR3, the DNA is TGTGCCAGCAGTGAAGTGGTAGGAGCAACTAATGAAAAACTGTTTTTT. Its translation is CASSEVVGATNEKLFF.

The chain is built from TRBV5-1 and TRBJ1-1, with a weak D call TRBD1 (5 bases). The germline V and J ends were trimmed by 0 bases and 1 base, with 7 bases remaining between them. This CDR3 is 14 amino acids long. CDR1 and CDR2 from the germline V gene are SGHRS and YFSETQ. CDR3 nucleotide sequence: TGCGCCAGCAGCTTGGCCGGGGGGAACACTGAAGCTTTCTTT. Translating it yields CASSLAGGNTEAFF.

This chain uses TRBV28 with TRBJ1-2; maybe TRBD1 (6 bases). CDR3 length: 14 amino acids. The germline V gene encodes CDR1 MDHEN and CDR2 SYDVKM. V lost 3 bases and J 7 bases, leaving 15 bases between the germline ends. The CDR3 nucleotides are TGTGCCAGCAGTTTCGTACAGGGATTCGTTGGCTACACCTTC. It translates to CASSFVQGFVGYTF.

This clone was counted a single time. V and J are TRBV19 and TRBJ2-1; 10 bases are shared with TRBD2. The V gene's germline CDR1 is LNHDA and CDR2 SQIVND (reference sequence). V shed 0 bases, J shed 4 bases, and the junction held 6 bases outside the gene matches. This CDR3 has 17 residues. CDR3 sequence (DNA): TGTGCCAGTAGTATAGACCCCGGGACTAGCGCTTACAATGAGCAGTTCTTC. Amino acids: CASSIDPGTSAYNEQFF.

The V call is TRBV6-1, the J call TRBJ2-7; possible D gene TRBD1, 6 bases. The V and J ends lost 6 bases and 1 base respectively, with 16 bases between them. This CDR3 is 15 amino acids long. The germline V gene encodes CDR1 MNHNS and CDR2 SASEGT. CDR3 sequence (DNA): TGTGCCAGCAGAGAATTGGACAGAAGATCCTACGAGCAGTACTTC. Translating gives CASRELDRRSYEQYF.

The rearrangement uses TRBV19 and TRBJ2-7, with 8 bases fitting TRBD2. The ends lost 1 base at V and 3 bases at J; junction bases unmatched: 5. Germline lookup yields CDR1 LNHDA and CDR2 SQIVND (reference sequence). There are 15 residues in the CDR3. CDR3 nucleotide sequence: TGTGCCAGTAGTATAGGTAGCGGGACTATCTACGAGCAGTACTTC. Translation gives CASSIGSGTIYEQYF.

DNA for the CDR3: TGTGCCAGCAGCACCCTCCTGGCCAATGAGCAGTTCTTC. This sequence encodes CASSTLLANEQFF. V and J are TRBV4-2 and TRBJ2-1; D not resolved. The CDR3 is 13 amino acids. Germline CDR1 reads LGHNA; CDR2 reads YNFKEQ. V was cut by 5 bases and J by 6 bases, with 11 bases left in between.

This clone has a handful of counts. The genes are TRBV29-1 and TRBJ1-1, with TRBD1 identical over 7 bases. Germline V gene data show CDR1 as SQVTM and CDR2 as ANQGSEA. V was pared by 4 bases and J by 4 bases, with 9 bases of the junction left unmatched. There are 14 residues in the CDR3. In DNA, the CDR3 is TGCAGCGTTGTCTCAGGGGGTGAGCGCACTGAAGCTTTCTTT. It yields the protein CSVVSGGERTEAFF.

This clone showed up just once. The chain employs TRBV14 and TRBJ1-1; D gene uncertain. Germline-derived CDR1 and CDR2 are SGHDN and FVKESK. Trimming removed 1 base from V and 0 bases from J, with 9 bases in between. There are 15 residues in the CDR3. CDR3 residues: CASSQARALNTEAFF. As DNA, the CDR3 is TGTGCCAGCAGCCAAGCGAGGGCTCTGAACACTGAAGCTTTCTTT.

The J gene is TRBJ1-1, the V gene TRBV5-8; 9 bases align to TRBD1. J gave up 6 bases and V 1 base, and 4 bases lay outside the gene matches. The CDR3 is made up of 14 amino acids. CDR1 and CDR2 (germline): SGHTS, YDEGEE. The CDR3 reads CASSLRDRVAEAFF. The CDR3 DNA follows: TGTGCCAGCAGCTTGAGGGACAGGGTCGCTGAAGCTTTCTTT.

V is TRBV10-3 and J is TRBJ2-1; 8 bases line up with TRBD1. This CDR3 contains 14 residues. Germline CDR1 ENHRY, CDR2 SYGVKD. V dropped 5 bases and J dropped 6; count of bases not matched to a gene: 6. This CDR3 reads CAISRDRSSNEQFF. The CDR3 region has the DNA TGTGCCATCAGTAGGGACAGGTCGTCCAATGAGCAGTTCTTC.

The rearrangement uses TRBV7-9 and TRBJ1-4; no clear D. This CDR3 has 14 amino acids. Between the trimmed V and J ends, which lost 3 bases and 5 bases, there was a span of 10 bases. CDR1 SEHNR and CDR2 FQNEAQ come from the germline V gene (reference sequence). This chain's CDR3 is CASSLVGGNEKLFF. CDR3 nucleotides: TGTGCCAGCAGCTTGGTTGGAGGGAATGAAAAACTGTTTTTT.

The chain combines TRBV5-1 with TRBJ2-2; TRBD1 aligns across 11 bases. The V and J ends lost 4 bases and 4 bases, in that order; junction bases with no gene match: 9. Germline loops: CDR1 SGHRS, CDR2 YFSETQ. The CDR3 has 17 amino acids. The CDR3 nucleotides are TGCGCCAGCAGCCCCCGGGTAGGACAGGGGGCCACCGGGGAGCTGTTTTTT. It specifies CASSPRVGQGATGELFF.

The rearrangement links TRBV5-6 to TRBJ1-1; maybe TRBD1 (6 bases). This CDR3 comprises 12 residues. Germline lookup yields CDR1 SGHDT and CDR2 YYEEEE. V lost 4 bases and J lost 8, with 12 bases in between. CDR3 DNA sequence: TGTGCCAGCAGCCAACAGGGTTTCGAAGCTTTCTTT. As protein: CASSQQGFEAFF.

The genes are TRBV15 and TRBJ1-1; D remains unclear. V was cut by 4 bases and J by 6 bases, with 15 bases left in between. Looked up from germline, CDR1 is LNHNV and CDR2 is YYDKDF (reference sequence). This CDR3 has 14 residues. The CDR3 nucleotides are TGTGCCACCAGCATCGGAACAGAGCTTTCTGAAGCTTTCTTT. Translating gives CATSIGTELSEAFF. Drawing the rest from reference TRBV15 and TRBJ1-1, the complete variable domain is DAMVIQNPRYQVTQFGKPVTLSCSQTLNHNVMYWYQQKSSQAPKLLFHYYDKDFNNEADTPDNFQSRRPNTSFCFLDIRSPGLGDTAMYLCATSIGTELSEAFFGQGTRLTVV.

The chain has TRBV28 and TRBJ1-2, with 11 bases lining up with TRBD1. The V segment lost 6 bases and the J segment 7 bases; nucleotides outside the gene matches: 19. Germline values: CDR1 MDHEN, CDR2 SYDVKM. The CDR3 runs 18 residues. Here the CDR3 reads CASSSSGQGGTFGFGYTF. CDR3 DNA sequence: TGTGCCAGCAGCTCCTCGGGACAGGGGGGAACTTTTGGATTTGGCTACACCTTC.

The chain employs TRBV19 and TRBJ2-1, with 7 bases that match TRBD1. The CDR3 loop spans 14 amino acids. The ends lost 5 bases at V and 3 bases at J; junction bases unmatched: 4. The germline V gene encodes CDR1 LNHDA and CDR2 SQIVND (reference sequence). DNA for the CDR3: TGTGCCAGTAGTCCAGGGACAGTCTACAATGAGCAGTTCTTC. Translated, it gives CASSPGTVYNEQFF.

This rearrangement joins TRBV5-1 to TRBJ2-1, with 9 bases aligning to TRBD2. The ends lost 1 base at V and 3 bases at J; junction bases unmatched: 5. CDR3 length: 16 amino acids. Per germline, CDR1 SGHRS and CDR2 YFSETQ. Here the CDR3 DNA reads TGCGCCAGCAGCTTGCGCGCTAGCGGGGTCTACAATGAGCAGTTCTTC. Protein: CASSLRASGVYNEQFF.

V gene TRBV28 combines with J gene TRBJ2-5; D may be TRBD2 (5 bases). Germline CDR1 and CDR2: MDHEN and SYDVKM. This CDR3 comprises 15 residues. V was pared by 5 bases and J by 9 bases, with 22 bases between. DNA of the CDR3: TGTGCCAGCAGTCCCCCGGGATCCTCGAAAGTGGCCCAGTACTTC. Residues: CASSPPGSSKVAQYF. Full variable domain (outside the CDR3, taken from reference TRBV28 and TRBJ2-5): DVKVTQSSRYLVKRTGEKVFLECVQDMDHENMFWYRQDPGLGLRLIYFSYDVKMKEKGDIPEGYSVSREKKERFSLILESASTNQTSMYLCASSPPGSSKVAQYFGPGTRLLVL.

The chain recombines TRBV29-1 with TRBJ2-2; TRBD1 agrees at 7 bases. Germline V gene sequence: CDR1 SQVTM, CDR2 ANQGSEA. The CDR3 loop spans 13 amino acids. V trimming: 7 bases; J trimming: 4 bases; junction bases outside the gene matches: 6. CDR3 region: CSARRGRTGELFF. The CDR3, as DNA: TGCAGCGCCAGAAGGGGGCGCACCGGGGAGCTGTTTTTT.

The chain is built from TRBV6-2 or TRBV6-3 and TRBJ2-7; 9 bases align to TRBD2. Germline CDR1 MNHEY, CDR2 SVGEGT. CDR3 length: 17 amino acids. With V trimmed by 6 bases and J by 5 bases, 17 bases remained unmatched. Here the CDR3 DNA reads TGTGCCAGCAGCCCTAGATTACTAGCGGGCAGTGGGCACGAGCAGTACTTC. Translated: CASSPRLLAGSGHEQYF.

CDR3 residues: CASNSGQVRTEAFF. CDR3 in DNA: TGTGCCAGCAACTCCGGTCAGGTTCGTACTGAAGCTTTCTTT. The chain recombines TRBV28 with TRBJ1-1; D gene unclear. The CDR3 length is 14 residues. Trimming took 7 bases from V and 5 from J, leaving 17 bases between them. Germline CDR1 and CDR2: MDHEN and SYDVKM.